This TCR beta chain is from a study of tumor T cells in aggressive B-cell lymphoma. The assay was immunoSEQ multiplex PCR, and TCRdb's table has in-frame clones only and misses some. The profile shows some 2,000 clones, about 86% of them singletons. Sequences were obtained from tumor tissue. This TCR was sampled from an adult with diffuse large B cell lymphoma.

CDR3: CASSISWGGADTQYF. CDR3 sequence (DNA): TGTGCCAGTAGTATAAGTTGGGGGGGGGCAGATACGCAGTATTTT. The rearrangement links TRBV19 to TRBJ2-3; 7 nucleotides line up with TRBD2. Germline CDR1 reads LNHDA; CDR2 reads SQIVND (reference sequence). The trim removed 2 bases at V and 4 bases at J, leaving 6 bases unmatched. The CDR3 totals 15 residues.